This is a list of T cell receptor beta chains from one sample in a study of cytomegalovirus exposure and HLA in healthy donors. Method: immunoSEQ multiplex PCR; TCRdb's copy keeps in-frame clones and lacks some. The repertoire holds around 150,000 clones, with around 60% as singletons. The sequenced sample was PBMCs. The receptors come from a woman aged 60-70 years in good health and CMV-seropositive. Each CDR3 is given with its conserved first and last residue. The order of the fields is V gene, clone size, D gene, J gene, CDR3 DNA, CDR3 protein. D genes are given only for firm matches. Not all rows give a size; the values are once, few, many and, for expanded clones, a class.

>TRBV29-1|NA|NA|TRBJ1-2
TGCAGCGTTGATAAGGGAGGGATTGGCTATGGCTACACCTTC
CSVDKGGIGYGYTF
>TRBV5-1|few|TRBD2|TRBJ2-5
TGCGCCAGCAGCTGGGGACTAGCGGACCAAGAGACCCAGTACTTC
CASSWGLADQETQYF
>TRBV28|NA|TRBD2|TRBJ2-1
TGTGCCAGCAGTTTAGCGGGAGGGTCGGGCTCCTACAATGAGCAGTTCTTC
CASSLAGGSGSYNEQFF
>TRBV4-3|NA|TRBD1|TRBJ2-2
TGCGCCAGCAGCCAATCCGGGACAGGGGGCGATCCCGGGGAGCTGTTTTTT
CASSQSGTGGDPGELFF
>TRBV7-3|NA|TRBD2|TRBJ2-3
TGTGCCAGCAGCACGGGACTAGCGGGAGGGCCAGATACGCAGTATTTT
CASSTGLAGGPDTQYF
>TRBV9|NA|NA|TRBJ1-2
TGTGCCAGCAGCCCGGGGGAGTATGGCTACACCTTC
CASSPGEYGYTF
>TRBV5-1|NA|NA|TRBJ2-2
TGCGCCAGCAGTAGGGGGACAAACACCGGGGAGCTGTTTTTT
CASSRGTNTGELFF
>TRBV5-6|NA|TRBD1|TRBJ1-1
TGTGCCAGCAGCTCATCCGGGACAGGGAACACTGAAGCTTTCTTT
CASSSSGTGNTEAFF
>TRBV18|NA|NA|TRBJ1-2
TGTGCCAGCTCACCCGGTGGCAGGGAATTTGGCTACACCTTC
CASSPGGREFGYTF
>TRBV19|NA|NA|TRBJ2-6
TGTGCCAGTAGTATCCGACAGACAGGTACCTCTGGGGCCAACGTCCTGACTTTC
CASSIRQTGTSGANVLTF
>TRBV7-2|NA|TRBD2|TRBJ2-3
TGTGCCAGCAGCCTCCGACTAGCGGGGGCTAGCACAGATACGCAGTATTTT
CASSLRLAGASTDTQYF
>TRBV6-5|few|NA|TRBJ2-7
TGTGCCAGCAGTTACACCGCGACCTACGAGCAGTACTTC
CASSYTATYEQYF
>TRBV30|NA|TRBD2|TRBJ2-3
TGTGCCTGGACCAGCGGGAGCGCTAGCACAGATACGCAGTATTTT
CAWTSGSASTDTQYF
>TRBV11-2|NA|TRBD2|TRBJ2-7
TGTGCCAGCAGCTTTCCTGGCGGGAGAATTTACGAGCAGTACTTC
CASSFPGGRIYEQYF
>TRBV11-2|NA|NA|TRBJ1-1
TGTGCCAGCAGCTTAGAACAGGGTGAAGCTTTCTTT
CASSLEQGEAFF
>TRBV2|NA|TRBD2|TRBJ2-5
TGTGCCAGCAGTGCGGCTAGCGGGAGGGGGGAGACCCAGTACTTC
CASSAASGRGETQYF
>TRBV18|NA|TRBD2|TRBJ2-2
TGTGCCAGCTCACCGGGACTAGGGAACACCGGGGAGCTGTTTTTT
CASSPGLGNTGELFF
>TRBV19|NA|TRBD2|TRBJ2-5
TGTGCCAGTAGTATCTGGGGGCCTAGCGGGCCTCTCCAAGAGACCCAGTACTTC
CASSIWGPSGPLQETQYF